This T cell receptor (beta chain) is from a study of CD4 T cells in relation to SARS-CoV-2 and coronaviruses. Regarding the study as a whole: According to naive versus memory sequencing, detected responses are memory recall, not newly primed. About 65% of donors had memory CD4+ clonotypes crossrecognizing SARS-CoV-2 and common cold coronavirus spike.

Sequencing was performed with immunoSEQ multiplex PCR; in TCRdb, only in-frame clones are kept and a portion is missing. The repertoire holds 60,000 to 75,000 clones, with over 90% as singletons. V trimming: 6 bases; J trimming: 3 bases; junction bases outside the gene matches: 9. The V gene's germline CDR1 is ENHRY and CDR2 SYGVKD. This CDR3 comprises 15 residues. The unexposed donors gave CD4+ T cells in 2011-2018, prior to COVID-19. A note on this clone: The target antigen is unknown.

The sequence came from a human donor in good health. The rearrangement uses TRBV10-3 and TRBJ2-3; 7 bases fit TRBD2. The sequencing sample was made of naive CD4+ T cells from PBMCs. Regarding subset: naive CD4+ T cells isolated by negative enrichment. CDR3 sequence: CAISPPAGTTDTQYF. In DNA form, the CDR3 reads TGTGCCATCAGCCCACCAGCGGGAACGACAGATACGCAGTATTTT.